These 23 T cell receptor beta chains originate from one sample sequenced in a study of CD8 T cells in Susac syndrome. RNA totalling roughly 0.45 to 1 ug underwent reverse transcription with random hexamers. TCRdb reanalysed the immunoSEQ multiplex PCR reads using MiXCR and keeps one entry per CDR3 protein. The repertoire has roughly 200,000 distinct CDR3 sequences, around 96% of them found once; the top ten carry 0.085% to 0.12%. Sequencing was performed on CD4+ T cells from PBMCs. The receptors were sampled from a human donor in good health.

The V and J genes are TRBV3-1 and TRBJ1-1; 7 bases match TRBD1. From germline, CDR1 is LGHDT and CDR2 YNNKEL (reference sequence). V shed 4 bases, J shed 5 bases, and the junction held 4 bases outside the gene matches. The CDR3 consists of 13 residues. CDR3 nucleotide sequence: TGTGCCAGCAGCCCAGACAGGGAAACTGAAGCTTTCTTT. Residues: CASSPDRETEAFF.

Only one count was recorded for this clonotype. The V and J genes are TRBV20-1 and TRBJ2-5; no clear D. CDR3 size: 11 residues. Germline V gene data show CDR1 as DFQATT and CDR2 as SNEGSKA (reference sequence). V was pared by 5 bases and J by 2 bases, with 6 bases between. The CDR3 coding sequence is TGCAGTGCTGAGGAGCAAGAGACCCAGTACTTC. Protein sequence: CSAEEQETQYF.

The V call is TRBV30, the J call TRBJ2-5, with a possible D match to TRBD2 (7 bases). The germline V gene encodes CDR1 GTSNPN and CDR2 SVGIG (reference sequence). The CDR3 is 13 residues long. Between the trimmed V and J ends, which lost 2 bases and 4 bases, there was a span of 11 bases. CDR3 in amino acids: CAWSRGGRETQYF. The CDR3 nucleotides read TGTGCCTGGAGTAGGGGGGGTCGAGAGACCCAGTACTTC.

The rearrangement uses TRBV29-1 and TRBJ1-2; weak D call: TRBD1 (6 bases). Trimming took 6 bases from V and 6 from J, leaving 11 bases between them. CDR3 length equals 11 residues. Germline V gives CDR1 SQVTM, CDR2 ANQGSEA. In nucleotides, the CDR3 is TGCAGCGTCACAGGGTGGGATGGCTACACCTTC. Translated, it gives CSVTGWDGYTF.

The V and J genes are TRBV12-3 or TRBV12-4 and TRBJ2-7; D is unclear. The length of the CDR3 is 12 residues. Trimming removed 3 bases from V and 0 bases from J, with 3 bases in between. CDR3 loop: CASSFLSYEQYF. The CDR3 DNA sequence: TGTGCCAGCAGTTTTCTCTCCTACGAGCAGTACTTC.

This chain links TRBV29-1 with TRBJ2-6; D unresolved. This CDR3 region has 13 residues. V lost 4 bases to trimming and J lost 0 bases, with 4 bases between them. The germline gives CDR1 SQVTM, CDR2 ANQGSEA. The CDR3 region has the DNA TGCAGCGTTGCGCCCTCTGGGGCCAACGTCCTGACTTTC. Protein sequence: CSVAPSGANVLTF. Complete variable domain (other parts from reference TRBV29-1 and TRBJ2-6): SAVISQKPSRDICQRGTSLTIQCQVDSQVTMMFWYRQQPGQSLTLIATANQGSEATYESGFVIDKFPISRPNLTFSTLTVSNMSPEDSSIYLCSVAPSGANVLTFGAGSRLTVL.

This clonotype has just one count. The chain links TRBV30 to TRBJ2-1; D is perhaps TRBD1 or TRBD2 (5 bases each). The germline CDR1 and CDR2 sequences are GTSNPN and SVGIG (reference sequence). Trimming shortened V by 4 bases and J by 10 bases, and 17 bases separated the two germline ends. The CDR3 totals 13 residues. The CDR3 bases are TGTGCCTGGAAAGGGACCTTCCTCGGGGAGCAGTTCTTC. Protein sequence: CAWKGTFLGEQFF.

The chain joins TRBV28 to TRBJ2-7; D is unresolved. Trimming cost V 1 base and J 12 bases, with 10 bases left between them. The germline V gene has CDR1 MDHEN and CDR2 SYDVKM. The CDR3 consists of 11 residues. CDR3 nucleotide sequence: TGTGCCAGCAGTTTATCGACCTCAAGGTACTTC. It codes for CASSLSTSRYF.

The chain combines TRBV7-3 with TRBJ1-6; D remains ambiguous. This CDR3 region has 14 residues. Trimming pared 3 bases from V and 7 bases from J, leaving 10 bases between. CDR1 and CDR2 from the germline V gene are SGHTA and FQGTGA. Here the CDR3 reads CASSFDGQNSPLHF. CDR3 nucleotides: TGTGCCAGCAGCTTTGACGGCCAGAATTCACCCCTCCACTTT. Full variable domain (outside the CDR3, taken from reference TRBV7-3 and TRBJ1-6): GAGVSQTPSNKVTEKGKYVELRCDPISGHTALYWYRQSLGQGPEFLIYFQGTGAADDSGLPNDRFFAVRPEGSVSTLKIQRTERGDSAVYLCASSFDGQNSPLHFGNGTRLTVT.

This sequence joins TRBV30 and TRBJ2-7, with D possibly matching TRBD1 (6 bases). The CDR3 sequence is 15 residues long. The V and J ends lost 2 bases and 1 base respectively, with 15 bases between them. CDR1 and CDR2 from the germline V gene are GTSNPN and SVGIG (reference sequence). The CDR3 sequence is CAWSKHRVPSYEQYF. Here the CDR3 DNA reads TGTGCCTGGAGTAAACACAGGGTCCCGTCCTACGAGCAGTACTTC.

The chain joins TRBV30 to TRBJ2-6, with D unclear. Germline V lookup: CDR1 GTSNPN, CDR2 SVGIG (reference sequence). There are 12 residues in the CDR3. V lost 7 bases to trimming and J lost 1 base, with 5 bases between them. DNA for the CDR3: TGTGCCTTACAATCTGGGGCCAACGTCCTGACTTTC. Translating gives CALQSGANVLTF. The full variable domain, in which reference TRBV30 and TRBJ2-6 provide the parts outside the CDR3, is SQTIHQWPATLVQPVGSPLSLECTVEGTSNPNLYWYRQAAGRGLQLLFYSVGIGQISSEVPQNLSASRPQDRQFILSSKKLLLSDSGFYLCALQSGANVLTFGAGSRLTVL.

This clonotype was observed once. The chain couples TRBV6-5 to TRBJ2-7; TRBD2 aligns across 9 bases. The J segment lost 2 bases and the V segment lost 8 bases, leaving 7 bases of the junction unmatched. The CDR3 is 14 residues long. Per the germline V gene, CDR1 is MNHEY and CDR2 is SVGAGI. The DNA for the CDR3 is TGTGCCAGCGGGAGGGCTAGCGGGACCTACGAGCAGTACTTC. It yields the protein CASGRASGTYEQYF.

The CDR3 is CASSLGTSGVTDTQYF. CDR3 DNA sequence: TGTGCCAGCAGCCTTGGGACTAGCGGGGTCACAGATACGCAGTATTTT. The chain employs TRBV11-2 and TRBJ2-3, with 13 bases identical to TRBD2. The CDR3 consists of 16 residues. V trimming: 5 bases; J trimming: 2 bases; junction bases outside the gene matches: 4. Germline CDR1 is SGHAT and CDR2 is FQNNGV.

To note about this clonotype: An end of the junction differs from the germline gene, which may be a read error. CDR3 nucleotide sequence: TGTGCCAGTAGTAGTCGGGACAGCATTCAGCCCCAGCATTTT. It codes for CASSSRDSIQPQHF. The chain recombines TRBV19 with TRBJ1-5; TRBD1 matches 7 bases. The CDR3 is 14 amino acids. Looked up from germline, CDR1 is LNHDA and CDR2 is SQIVND (reference sequence). The full variable domain, with the rest looked up from reference TRBV19 and TRBJ1-5, is DGGITQSPKYLFRKEGQNVTLSCEQNLNHDAMYWYRQDPGQGLRLIYYSQIVNDFQKGDIAEGYSVSREKKESFPLTVTSAQKNPTAFYLCASSSRDSIQPQHFGDGTRLSIL.

DNA of the CDR3: TGTGCCAGCAGCCCACTAGCGGGAGTTGAGACCCAGTACTTC. It translates to CASSPLAGVETQYF. The chain is built from TRBV7-9 and TRBJ2-5; TRBD2 agrees at 11 bases. Germline V lookup: CDR1 SEHNR, CDR2 FQNEAQ (reference sequence). CDR3 size: 14 residues. V gave up 5 bases and J gave up 5 bases; unmatched junction bases: 4.

The CDR3 region is CASSLADSKNIQYF. For the CDR3, the DNA is TGTGCCAGCAGTTTAGCAGACTCCAAAAACATTCAGTACTTC. This sequence joins TRBV28 and TRBJ2-4; no reliable D call. V shed 2 bases and J shed 2 bases, with 7 bases lying between them. Germline CDR1 reads MDHEN; CDR2 reads SYDVKM. There are 14 residues in the CDR3.

V and J are TRBV3-1 and TRBJ2-3; D remains ambiguous. CDR1 is LGHDT and CDR2 is YNNKEL in the germline V gene (reference sequence). Trimming took 3 bases from V and 2 from J, leaving 6 bases between them. This CDR3 is built from 13 residues. In nucleotides, the CDR3 is TGTGCCAGCAGCCAGGGCAACACAGATACGCAGTATTTT. Its translation: CASSQGNTDTQYF.

In this sample, this clonotype turned up a few times. The chain links TRBV7-8 to TRBJ1-2; 11 positions match TRBD1. Looked up from germline, CDR1 is SGHVS and CDR2 is FQNEAQ. The V and J ends lost 5 bases and 8 bases, in that order; junction bases with no gene match: 4. The length of the CDR3 is 13 residues. As DNA, the CDR3 is TGTGCCAGCAGCCCCGGGGACAGGGGGGGCTACACCTTC. It yields the protein CASSPGDRGGYTF.

The rearrangement links TRBV30 to TRBJ1-1, with a tentative D call TRBD1 (5 bases). Per the germline V gene, CDR1 is GTSNPN and CDR2 is SVGIG (reference sequence). Trimming pared 1 base from V and 0 bases from J, leaving 9 bases between. This CDR3 region has 14 residues. CDR3 amino acids: CAWSAYRLNTEAFF. The CDR3 DNA is TGTGCCTGGAGTGCCTACAGGTTGAACACTGAAGCTTTCTTT. The whole variable domain, remainder taken from reference TRBV30 and TRBJ1-1, is SQTIHQWPATLVQPVGSPLSLECTVEGTSNPNLYWYRQAAGRGLQLLFYSVGIGQISSEVPQNLSASRPQDRQFILSSKKLLLSDSGFYLCAWSAYRLNTEAFFGQGTRLTVV.

The chain couples TRBV24-1 to TRBJ2-1; D unresolved. Looked up from germline, CDR1 is KGHDR and CDR2 is SFDVKD. V was cut by 4 bases and J by 5 bases, with 11 bases left in between. CDR3 length: 14 amino acids. The CDR3 DNA follows: TGTGCCACCAGTGAACACACAGAGGACAATGAGCAGTTCTTC. Its protein is CATSEHTEDNEQFF.

The chain joins TRBV30 to TRBJ2-2; D might be TRBD2 (6 bases). V lost 2 bases and J lost 1, with 23 bases in between. Germline CDR1 GTSNPN, CDR2 SVGIG (reference sequence). The CDR3 loop spans 19 amino acids. The CDR3, as DNA: TGTGCCTGGAGTCTGGGTGATGGAGCGGGTGGGTTGAACACCGGGGAGCTGTTTTTT. It codes for CAWSLGDGAGGLNTGELFF.

The gene calls are TRBV29-1 and TRBJ1-1; 12 bases align to TRBD1. After removal of 5 bases from V and 1 base from J, the junction contained 5 bases not matched to a gene. CDR1 is SQVTM, CDR2 ANQGSEA, per germline. This CDR3 is built from 15 residues. The CDR3 is CSVRGQGAGNTEAFF. CDR3 bases: TGCAGCGTTCGGGGACAGGGGGCAGGGAACACTGAAGCTTTCTTT.

This sequence joins TRBV5-1 and TRBJ1-2; the D gene is possibly TRBD1 (6 bases). The germline V and J ends were trimmed by 0 bases and 4 bases, with 10 bases remaining between them. The CDR3 length is 14 residues. The germline V gene encodes CDR1 SGHRS and CDR2 YFSETQ. The CDR3 DNA follows: TGCGCCAGCAGCTTGGGGACAGATATCTATGGCTACACCTTC. Its protein product is CASSLGTDIYGYTF. Looking up the rest from reference TRBV5-1 and TRBJ1-2 gives the full variable domain: KAGVTQTPRYLIKTRGQQVTLSCSPISGHRSVSWYQQTPGQGLQFLFEYFSETQRNKGNFPGRFSGRQFSNSRSEMNVSTLELGDSALYLCASSLGTDIYGYTFGSGTRLTVV.